This T cell receptor (beta chain) was identified during a study of preoperative IRX-2 immunotherapy in early breast cancer. This table comes from immunoSEQ multiplex PCR, and its TCRdb copy is limited to in-frame clones, with some not included. The data hold approximately 12,000 clones, with roughly 93% observed a single time. The treatment is: preoperative locoregional IRX-2 cytokine immunotherapy. This phase Ib study tested locoregional IRX-2 cytokine immunotherapy given before surgery. Germline-derived CDR1 and CDR2 are SGHRS and YFSETQ. V dropped 5 bases and J dropped 5; count of bases not matched to a gene: 10. This CDR3 comprises 15 residues.

This clonotype was obtained from a human donor with breast cancer. The chain uses TRBV5-1 and TRBJ1-5, with 7 bases fitting TRBD1. This specimen was taken from a patient treated with IRX-2 immunotherapy. The CDR3 nucleotides are TGCGCCAGCAGTAGAACAGGGGCTGGGGATCAGCCCCAGCATTTT. It translates to CASSRTGAGDQPQHF.